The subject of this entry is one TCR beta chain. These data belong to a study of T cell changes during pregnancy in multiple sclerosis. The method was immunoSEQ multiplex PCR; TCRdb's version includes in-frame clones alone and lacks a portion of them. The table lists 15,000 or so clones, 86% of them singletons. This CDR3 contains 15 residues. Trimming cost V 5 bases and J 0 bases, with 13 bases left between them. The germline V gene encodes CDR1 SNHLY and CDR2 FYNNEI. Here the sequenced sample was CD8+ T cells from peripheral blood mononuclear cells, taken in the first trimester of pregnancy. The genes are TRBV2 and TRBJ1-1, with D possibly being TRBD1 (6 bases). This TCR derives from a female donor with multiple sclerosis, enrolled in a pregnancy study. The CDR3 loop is CASSMDSPMNTEAFF. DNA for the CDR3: TGTGCCAGCAGTATGGACAGCCCCATGAACACTGAAGCTTTCTTT.